These T cell receptor beta chains were read from a single sample in a study of glioma-infiltrating T cells. TCRdb reprocessed the multiplex PCR reads via MiXCR and lists one record per CDR3 protein. The data contain about 130,000 distinct CDR3 sequences, 24% of them singletons. Sequences were obtained from glioma tissue, nonneoplastic brain tissue, or PBMCs (not recorded which). These receptors were obtained from a human donor with low-grade glioma or glioblastoma, undergoing nonglioma brain surgery, or in good health (not recorded which). CDR3s include the opening cysteine and the closing phenylalanine or tryptophan. The D gene is left open where the match is weak. Only some rows state a clone size, as once, few, many or a class for expanded clones.

D: -; size: many; V: TRBV20-1; J: TRBJ1-1; CDR3: CSAITGVVTEAFF
D: -; size: -; V: TRBV29-1; J: TRBJ2-4; CDR3: CSVVRGNIQYF
D: -; size: few; V: TRBV27; J: TRBJ1-3; CDR3: CASSLSRRSGNTIYF
D: -; size: few; V: TRBV3-1; J: TRBJ2-1; CDR3: CASSPFRGRANEQFF
D: TRBD1; size: -; V: TRBV29-1; J: TRBJ1-1; CDR3: CSVAGTAENTEAFF
D: -; size: few; V: TRBV20-1; J: TRBJ1-5; CDR3: CSAREDFGGQPQHF
D: -; size: -; V: TRBV12-3/TRBV12-4; J: TRBJ2-3; CDR3: CASTLAPISTDTQCF
D: -; size: once; V: TRBV7-8; J: TRBJ1-6; CDR3: CASSLAQHSYNSPLHF
D: TRBD1; size: -; V: TRBV24-1; J: TRBJ1-4; CDR3: CATSDPDRASGKLFF
D: TRBD2; size: few; V: TRBV7-3; J: TRBJ2-5; CDR3: CASSLRLAGMETQYF
D: TRBD2; size: -; V: TRBV2; J: TRBJ2-3; CDR3: CASRMGLEGTDTQYF
D: -; size: few; V: TRBV11-2; J: TRBJ2-3; CDR3: CASSLASGYSTDTQYF
D: TRBD1; size: few; V: TRBV24-1; J: TRBJ2-3; CDR3: CATSDYDRGATDTQYF
D: -; size: few; V: TRBV25-1; J: TRBJ1-1; CDR3: CASNAARGGAFF
D: TRBD2; size: many; V: TRBV7-7; J: TRBJ2-1; CDR3: CASSLSSSGAYNEQFF
D: -; size: many; V: TRBV6-1; J: TRBJ2-1; CDR3: CASSGLREQFF
D: TRBD2; size: many; V: TRBV28; J: TRBJ2-5; CDR3: CASRRGLAGEETQYF
D: -; size: -; V: TRBV12-3/TRBV12-4; J: TRBJ2-1; CDR3: CASSLGEMSSYNEQFF
D: TRBD1; size: -; V: TRBV20-1; J: TRBJ1-5; CDR3: CSASTGDTGNQPQHF
D: -; size: -; V: TRBV12-3/TRBV12-4; J: TRBJ1-1; CDR3: CASSPRGESNTEAFF
D: TRBD1; size: -; V: TRBV6-6; J: TRBJ1-1; CDR3: CASSYSKRGRVRNTEAFF
D: -; size: many; V: TRBV28; J: TRBJ2-5; CDR3: CASSSTGRSQETQYF
D: -; size: many; V: TRBV7-8; J: TRBJ2-1; CDR3: CASRPDSSYNEQFF
D: -; size: few; V: TRBV2; J: TRBJ1-1; CDR3: CARDGNTEAFF
D: TRBD1; size: many; V: TRBV6-1; J: TRBJ1-2; CDR3: CASRSPDRAQDGYTF
D: TRBD1; size: many; V: TRBV6-1; J: TRBJ2-1; CDR3: CASSYTGTASYNEQFF
D: -; size: -; V: TRBV3-1; J: TRBJ1-2; CDR3: CASSQFDPPEGYTF
D: -; size: -; V: TRBV28; J: TRBJ1-1; CDR3: CASSLYAGANTEAFF
D: -; size: -; V: TRBV19; J: TRBJ1-1; CDR3: CASSIPTTEAFF
D: -; size: many; V: TRBV20-1; J: TRBJ2-5; CDR3: CSAPASGFQETQYF
D: -; size: -; V: TRBV4-1; J: TRBJ1-5; CDR3: CASSQDPTTASNQPQHF
D: -; size: many; V: TRBV20-1; J: TRBJ1-4; CDR3: CSAQGSTNEKLFF
D: TRBD1; size: -; V: TRBV6-6; J: TRBJ1-6; CDR3: CASSYDRANSPLHF
D: -; size: -; V: TRBV7-2; J: TRBJ2-3; CDR3: CASSLDGTGTDTQYF
D: -; size: -; V: TRBV12-5; J: TRBJ1-3; CDR3: CASAAGGKGRGSGNTIYF
D: -; size: few; V: TRBV14; J: TRBJ2-3; CDR3: CASSHSTRWTDTQYF
D: -; size: few; V: TRBV30; J: TRBJ1-1; CDR3: CAWIHTEAFF
D: -; size: few; V: TRBV20-1; J: TRBJ1-2; CDR3: CSARVGVGYTF
D: -; size: few; V: TRBV6-2/TRBV6-3; J: TRBJ2-5; CDR3: CASSDPRGTQYF
D: -; size: -; V: TRBV7-2; J: TRBJ1-5; CDR3: CASSSSRTGDQPQHF
D: -; size: -; V: TRBV3-1; J: TRBJ2-1; CDR3: CASPFPGTRKYNEQFF
D: TRBD2; size: -; V: TRBV24-1; J: TRBJ2-3; CDR3: CATSDPGLAVTDTQYF
D: -; size: -; V: TRBV24-1; J: TRBJ1-5; CDR3: CATSPTVYYSNQPQHF
D: -; size: many; V: TRBV28; J: TRBJ2-5; CDR3: CASSLRRKTQYF
D: TRBD2; size: -; V: TRBV24-1; J: TRBJ2-3; CDR3: CATSVTSGYTDTQYF
D: -; size: few; V: TRBV28; J: TRBJ1-6; CDR3: CASSPVWGGGNSPLHF
D: -; size: -; V: TRBV6-1; J: TRBJ1-2; CDR3: CASSSPPAFPNSFYGYTF
D: -; size: -; V: TRBV7-6; J: TRBJ1-2; CDR3: CASSSEVADYGYTF
D: TRBD1; size: -; V: TRBV7-9; J: TRBJ1-1; CDR3: CASRSPNYRGNTEAFF
D: -; size: -; V: TRBV20-1; J: TRBJ2-1; CDR3: CSARDPGIFKNEQFF
D: TRBD1; size: -; V: TRBV30; J: TRBJ1-2; CDR3: CAWSKRDRDGYTF
D: -; size: -; V: TRBV4-1; J: TRBJ1-5; CDR3: CASSQVAYEYSNQPQHF
D: TRBD2; size: few; V: TRBV4-1; J: TRBJ2-3; CDR3: CASSQDSLAGSTDTQYF
D: -; size: few; V: TRBV6-5; J: TRBJ2-3; CDR3: CASNRQGPSTDTQYF
D: -; size: -; V: TRBV14; J: TRBJ1-1; CDR3: CASSRSTRNTEAFF
D: -; size: -; V: TRBV7-2; J: TRBJ2-2; CDR3: CASSVTSRVNTGELFF
D: -; size: many; V: TRBV28; J: TRBJ2-1; CDR3: CATLKPGRSYNEQFF